This TCR beta chain was identified during a study of molecular identifiers for immune sequencing clone quantification. TCRdb re-called the PCR reads through MiXCR, storing one row per CDR3 protein. This table holds 60,000 to 70,000 distinct CDR3 sequences, around a sixth found once. A few counts support this clonotype. The junction had 8 bases not matched to a gene; V was cut back by 4 bases and J by 4 bases. Germline V gene data show CDR1 as MDHEN and CDR2 as SYDVKM. CDR3 length: 17 residues. Sorting captured naive CD8 T cells as CD8+CD4-CCR7+CD45RA+. The TCR was taken from a human donor in good health. Some libraries in this study had Jurkat cell RNA spiked in. V is TRBV28 and J is TRBJ2-7, with TRBD2 matching over 15 bases. The sequencing input was naive CD8+ T cells from blood, with Jurkat cell RNA spiked in. Specified subset: FACS-sorted CD8+CD4-CCR7+CD45RA+ naive T cells. The chain's CDR3 is CASSSGLAGGPGYEQYF. For the CDR3, the DNA is TGTGCCAGCAGTTCCGGACTAGCGGGAGGGCCTGGGTACGAGCAGTACTTC.